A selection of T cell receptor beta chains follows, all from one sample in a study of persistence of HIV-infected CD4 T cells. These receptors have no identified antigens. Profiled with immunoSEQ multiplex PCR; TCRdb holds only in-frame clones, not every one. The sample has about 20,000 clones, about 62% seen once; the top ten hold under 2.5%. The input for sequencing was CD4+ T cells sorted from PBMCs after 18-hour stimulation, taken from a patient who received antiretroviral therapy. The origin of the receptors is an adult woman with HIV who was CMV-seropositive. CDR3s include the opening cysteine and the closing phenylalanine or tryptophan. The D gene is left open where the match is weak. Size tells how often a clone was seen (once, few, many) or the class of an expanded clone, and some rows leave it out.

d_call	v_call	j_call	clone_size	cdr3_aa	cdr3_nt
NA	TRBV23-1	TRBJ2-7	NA	CASILDTAPDRLTFEQYF	TGCGCCAGCATTCTTGACACAGCCCCCGACAGGCTGACCTTTGAGCAGTACTTC
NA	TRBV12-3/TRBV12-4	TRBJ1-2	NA	CASSPNVGYTF	TGTGCCAGCAGCCCCAACGTAGGCTACACCTTC
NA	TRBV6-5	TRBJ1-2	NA	CASSRPGNYGYTF	TGTGCCAGCAGTAGACCAGGGAACTATGGCTACACCTTC
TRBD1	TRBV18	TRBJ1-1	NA	CASSPSGGTEAFF	TGTGCCAGCTCACCATCAGGGGGCACTGAAGCTTTCTTT
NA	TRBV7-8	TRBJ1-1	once	CASSPPGTWAEAFF	TGTGCCAGCAGCCCTCCCGGGACATGGGCTGAAGCTTTCTTT
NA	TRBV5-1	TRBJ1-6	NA	CASSWGTAGSPLHF	TGCGCCAGCAGCTGGGGGACCGCCGGTTCACCCCTCCACTTT
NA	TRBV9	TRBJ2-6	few	CASSAGSGANVLTF	TGTGCCAGCAGCGCAGGGAGTGGGGCCAACGTCCTGACTTTC
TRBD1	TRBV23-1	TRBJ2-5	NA	CASSQTGEKETQYF	TGCGCCAGCAGTCAGACAGGGGAAAAAGAGACCCAGTACTTC
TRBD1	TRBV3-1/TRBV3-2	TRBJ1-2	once	CASSPGTGSYGYTF	TGTGCCAGCAGCCCCGGGACAGGTAGCTATGGCTACACCTTC
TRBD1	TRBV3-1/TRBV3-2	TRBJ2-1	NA	CASSQPGGGHNEQFF	TGTGCCAGCAGCCAACCAGGGGGCGGCCACAATGAGCAGTTCTTC
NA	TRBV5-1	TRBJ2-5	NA	CASSRQGEETQYF	TGCGCCAGCAGCCGTCAGGGAGAAGAGACCCAGTACTTC
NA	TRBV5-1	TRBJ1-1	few	CASSGGQYTEAFF	TGCGCCAGCAGCGGCGGACAGTACACTGAAGCTTTCTTT
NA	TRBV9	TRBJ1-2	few	CASSMRQSSGYGYTF	TGTGCCAGCAGCATGAGACAGTCTTCTGGCTATGGCTACACCTTC
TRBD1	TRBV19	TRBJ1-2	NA	CASTRTGGSYGYTF	TGTGCCAGTACCCGGACAGGGGGCAGCTATGGCTACACCTTC
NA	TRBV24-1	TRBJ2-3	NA	CATSTTTDTQYF	TGTGCCACCAGTACGACGACAGATACGCAGTATTTT
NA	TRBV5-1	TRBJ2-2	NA	CASSLSSTGNTGELFF	TGCGCCAGCAGCTTGTCTTCGACGGGGAACACCGGGGAGCTGTTTTTT
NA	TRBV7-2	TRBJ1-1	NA	CASSEGRGRGTEAFF	TGTGCCAGCAGCGAAGGCCGGGGTAGGGGCACTGAAGCTTTCTTT
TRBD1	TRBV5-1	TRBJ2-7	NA	CASSLKGSGGSSSYEQYF	TGCGCCAGCAGCTTGAAGGGGTCAGGGGGCTCAAGCTCCTACGAGCAGTACTTC
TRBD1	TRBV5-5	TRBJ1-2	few	CASSLEGQGYGYTF	TGTGCCAGCAGCTTGGAGGGACAGGGGTATGGCTACACCTTC
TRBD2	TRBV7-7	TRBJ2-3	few	CASSLASGGAGTDTQYF	TGTGCCAGCAGCTTAGCTAGCGGGGGTGCCGGGACAGATACGCAGTATTTT
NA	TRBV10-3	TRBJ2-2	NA	CASGRGENTGELFF	TGTGCCTCAGGGAGGGGGGAGAACACCGGGGAGCTGTTTTTT
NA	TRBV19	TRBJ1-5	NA	CASSIRQTYSNQPQHF	TGTGCCAGTAGTATAAGACAGACCTATAGCAATCAGCCCCAGCATTTT
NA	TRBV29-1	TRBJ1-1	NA	CSVESRTGNTEAFF	TGCAGCGTTGAGTCACGGACGGGGAACACTGAAGCTTTCTTT
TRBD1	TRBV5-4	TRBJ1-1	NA	CASSLDRDTEAFF	TGTGCCAGCAGCTTAGACAGGGACACTGAAGCTTTCTTT
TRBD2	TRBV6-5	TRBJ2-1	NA	CASSRLAGGPGEQFF	TGTGCCAGCAGCCGACTAGCGGGGGGGCCCGGTGAGCAGTTCTTC
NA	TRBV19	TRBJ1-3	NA	CASSIENSGNTIYF	TGTGCCAGTAGTATAGAAAACTCTGGAAACACCATATATTTT